This paragraph covers one T cell receptor beta chain sequence. As processed by the authors: Amplification of reference gene primers was used by the study to estimate nucleated cell counts. Assay used: immunoSEQ multiplex PCR; TCRdb lists only in-frame clones, some missing. Clone size and V and J calls were adopted from that table, with D and trimming inferred from the DNA. The data hold some 330,000 clones, with 70% to 90% observed a single time. These data come from a study of blood T cell repertoires in COVID-19. About the study: Donors in the United States, Italy and Spain gave samples during acute or convalescent COVID-19. T cells, B-cell-depleted T cells, or PBMCs supplied cDNA or gDNA.

The CDR3 consists of 15 residues. Germline V lookup: CDR1 SGHDT, CDR2 YYEEEE. V lost 2 bases, J lost 2 bases, and 11 bases lay in between. This chain connects TRBV5-6 to TRBJ2-1; possible D gene TRBD1, 6 bases. Material: peripheral blood. This receptor was taken from a woman aged 50 to 60 with active or convalescent COVID-19. The CDR3, as DNA: TGTGCCAGCAGCTTCCTGGACAGAGCCTACAATGAGCAGTTCTTC. Translation: CASSFLDRAYNEQFF. The full variable domain, completed using reference TRBV5-6 and TRBJ2-1, is DAGVTQSPTHLIKTRGQQVTLRCSPKSGHDTVSWYQQALGQGPQFIFQYYEEEERQRGNFPDRFSGHQFPNYSSELNVNALLLGDSALYLCASSFLDRAYNEQFFGPGTRLTVL.